The clone carrying this T cell receptor beta chain occurred a few times. It was with a sample-barcoded 5' primer and a J-beta primer mix that a second PCR of roughly 7 to 11 cycles was run. TCRdb recomputed calls from the 5' RACE reads with MiXCR, one row per CDR3 protein. The table shows around 690,000 distinct CDR3 sequences, with approximately 50% occurring only once. CDR1 ENHRY and CDR2 SYGVKD come from the germline V gene. V lost 0 bases and J 0 bases, leaving 14 bases between the germline ends. This CDR3 spans 17 amino acids. The sample is drawn from a study of blood T cells in healthy people across ages.

The source is a man aged 60 to 75 in good health. V is TRBV10-3 and J is TRBJ2-5, with D unresolved. Input material: blood. This chain's CDR3 is CAISESTGSSYQETQYF. The CDR3 DNA reads as TGTGCCATCAGTGAGTCGACGGGCAGCTCGTACCAAGAGACCCAGTACTTC.